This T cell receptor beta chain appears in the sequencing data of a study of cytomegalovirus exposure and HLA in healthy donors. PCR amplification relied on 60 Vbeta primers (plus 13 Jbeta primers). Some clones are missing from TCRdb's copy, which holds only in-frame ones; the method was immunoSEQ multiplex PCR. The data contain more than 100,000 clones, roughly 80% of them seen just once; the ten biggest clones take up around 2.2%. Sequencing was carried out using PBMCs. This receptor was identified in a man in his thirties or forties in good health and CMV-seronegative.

This CDR3 is CSAQGGYEQYF. CDR3 nucleotides: TGCAGTGCCCAGGGTGGCTACGAGCAGTACTTC. The J gene is TRBJ2-7, the V gene TRBV20-1; D perhaps matches TRBD1 (5 bases). The V end was cut by 6 bases, the J end by 3 bases, with 9 bases between. The CDR3 spans 11 residues. Germline lookup yields CDR1 DFQATT and CDR2 SNEGSKA (reference sequence).